This TCR beta chain was sequenced in a study of cytomegalovirus exposure and HLA in healthy donors. The PCR contained 60 Vbeta and 13 Jbeta primers. This table comes from immunoSEQ multiplex PCR, and its TCRdb copy is limited to in-frame clones, with some not included. The data contain about 130,000 clones, around 80% of them singletons. Study-wide findings and caveats: Some V segments, TRBV6-2 and TRBV6-3 among them, were indistinguishable and were therefore excluded. When analyzed later, a missense DCLRE1C variant was found to be linked to TCR beta V- and J-gene trimming. Testing in vitro showed a few CMV-associated chains specific for CMV antigens.

Concerning this clone itself: Its antigen is as yet unknown.

This CDR3 region has 13 residues. Trimming removed 4 bases at V and 5 bases at J, with 13 bases between. The germline gives CDR1 SGHRS, CDR2 YFSETQ. Sequenced input: PBMCs. The chain recombines TRBV5-1 with TRBJ2-7, with D possibly TRBD2 on 5 matching bases. The receptor's source is a woman between 35 and 50 years old in good health and CMV-seronegative. CDR3 in DNA: TGCGCCAGCAGCCCTGGGAGCCGGGACGAGCAGTACTTC. Residues: CASSPGSRDEQYF.